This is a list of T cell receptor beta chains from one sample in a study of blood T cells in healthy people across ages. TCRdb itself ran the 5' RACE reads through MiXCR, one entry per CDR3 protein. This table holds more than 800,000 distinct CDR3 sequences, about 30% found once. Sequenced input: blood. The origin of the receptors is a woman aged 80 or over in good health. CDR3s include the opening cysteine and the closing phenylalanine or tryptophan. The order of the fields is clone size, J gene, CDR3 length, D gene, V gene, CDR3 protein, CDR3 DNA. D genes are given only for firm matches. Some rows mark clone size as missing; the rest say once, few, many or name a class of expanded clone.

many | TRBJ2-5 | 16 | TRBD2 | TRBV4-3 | CASSQVLSGGLETQYF | TGCGCCAGCAGCCAAGTCCTTAGCGGGGGGCTGGAGACCCAGTACTTC
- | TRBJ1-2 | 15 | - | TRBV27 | CASSSPRQLNYGYTF | TGTGCCAGCAGTTCGCCAAGACAGCTTAACTATGGCTACACCTTC
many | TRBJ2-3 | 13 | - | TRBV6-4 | CASSDSGADTQYF | TGTGCCAGCAGTGACTCAGGGGCAGATACGCAGTATTTT
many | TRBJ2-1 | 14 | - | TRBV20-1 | CSAPDPSYHNEQFF | TGCAGTGCCCCGGACCCATCCTACCACAATGAGCAGTTCTTC
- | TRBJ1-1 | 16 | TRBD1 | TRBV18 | CASSTQAGTGVLDAFF | TGTGCCAGCTCAACTCAGGCCGGGACAGGGGTTCTTGATGCTTTCTTT
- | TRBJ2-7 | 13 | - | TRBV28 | CASSLWAPYEQYF | TGTGCCAGCAGTTTATGGGCCCCCTACGAGCAGTACTTC
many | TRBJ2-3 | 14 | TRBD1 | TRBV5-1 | CASSLGQGRDTQYF | TGCGCCAGCAGCCTGGGACAGGGGAGAGATACGCAGTATTTT
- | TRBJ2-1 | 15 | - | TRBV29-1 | CSVEDRTNNYNEQFF | TGCAGCGTCGAAGACAGAACTAACAACTACAATGAGCAGTTCTTC
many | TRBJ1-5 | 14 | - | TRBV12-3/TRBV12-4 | CASSPTGASQPQHF | TGTGCCAGCAGCCCCACGGGGGCGAGCCAGCCCCAGCATTTT
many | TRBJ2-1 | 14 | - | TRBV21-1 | CASRVASGHNEQFF | TGTGCCAGCAGGGTGGCTAGCGGTCACAATGAGCAGTTCTTC
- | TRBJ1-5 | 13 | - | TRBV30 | CAWTGGSNQPQHF | TGTGCCTGGACTGGGGGTAGCAATCAGCCCCAGCATTTT
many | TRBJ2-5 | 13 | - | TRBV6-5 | CASSWGQTETQYF | TGTGCCAGCAGTTGGGGACAAACCGAGACCCAGTACTTC
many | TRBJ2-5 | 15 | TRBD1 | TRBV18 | CASSPMGQAGETQYF | TGTGCCAGCTCACCGATGGGACAGGCGGGAGAGACCCAGTACTTC
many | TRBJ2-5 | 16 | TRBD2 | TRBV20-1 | CSAPDPRRGGGETQYF | TGCAGTGCTCCCGACCCCCGGCGGGGGGGCGGGGAGACCCAGTACTTC
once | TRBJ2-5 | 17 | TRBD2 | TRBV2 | CASSEFVSGGTQETQYF | TGTGCCAGCAGTGAATTTGTCAGCGGGGGGACCCAAGAGACCCAGTACTTC
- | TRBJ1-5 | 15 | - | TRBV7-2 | CASSSVLRSNQPQHF | TGTGCCAGCAGCTCTGTTTTGCGAAGCAATCAGCCCCAGCATTTT